Below are 9 T cell receptor beta chains sequenced from a single sample in a study of blood T cell repertoires in COVID-19. Method: immunoSEQ multiplex PCR; TCRdb's copy keeps in-frame clones and lacks some. The table lists fewer than 450,000 clones, more than 75% of them singletons. Sequencing input: PBMCs or T cells enriched from blood (not recorded which). The receptors stem from a young woman who had recovered from COVID-19.

Regarding this clone: Other DNA sequences in this sample translate to the same CDR3. The chain has TRBV5-1 and TRBJ1-2; 11 nucleotides match TRBD1. The CDR3 is 15 amino acids. Looked up from germline, CDR1 is SGHRS and CDR2 is YFSETQ. J gave up 3 bases and V 3 bases, and 4 bases lay outside the gene matches. The CDR3 sequence is CASSSGTGGDYGYTF. CDR3 sequence (DNA): TGCGCCAGCAGCTCGGGGACAGGGGGAGACTATGGCTACACCTTC.

CDR3 in amino acids: CASSPSGAKYSPLHF. DNA for the CDR3: TGCGCCAGCAGCCCGTCTGGGGCTAAGTATTCACCCCTCCACTTT. J is TRBJ1-6 and V is TRBV4-1, with D perhaps matching TRBD1 (5 bases). The CDR3 has 15 amino acids. The ends were cut back, 4 bases at V and 8 bases at J, with 15 bases in the middle. Germline CDR1 is MGHRA and CDR2 is YSYEKL.

The chain combines TRBV2 with TRBJ2-7; possibly TRBD1 for D (6 bases). The CDR3 covers 16 residues. V was cut by 1 base and J by 1 base, with 14 bases left in between. Germline V CDR1 and CDR2: SNHLY, FYNNEI. The CDR3 loop reads CASSEGDRLTSYEQYF. CDR3 nucleotides: TGTGCCAGCAGTGAAGGAGACAGGCTAACTTCCTACGAGCAGTACTTC. The variable domain in full, completed from reference TRBV2 and TRBJ2-7, reads EPEVTQTPSHQVTQMGQEVILRCVPISNHLYFYWYRQILGQKVEFLVSFYNNEISEKSEIFDDQFSVERPDGSNFTLKIRSTKLEDSAMYFCASSEGDRLTSYEQYFGPGTRLTVT.

This clone was seen just once. The chain links TRBV4-3 to TRBJ1-3; 8 bases fit TRBD1. The length of the CDR3 is 15 residues. Germline V gene data show CDR1 as LGHNA and CDR2 as YSLEER. With V trimmed by 5 bases and J by 4 bases, 7 bases remained unmatched. This CDR3 reads CASSDDRGAGNTIYF. CDR3 in DNA: TGCGCCAGCAGCGACGACAGGGGCGCGGGAAACACCATATATTTT.

Many counts were recorded for this clone. V gene TRBV9 combines with J gene TRBJ2-1; 8 positions match TRBD2. This CDR3 contains 14 residues. The V gene end was trimmed by 4 bases and the J gene end by 9 bases; junction bases not matched to a gene: 9. CDR1 is SGDLS, CDR2 YYNGEE, per germline. CDR3 in amino acids: CASSSGGGGREQFF. CDR3 in DNA: TGTGCCAGCAGCTCCGGGGGCGGGGGGCGTGAGCAGTTCTTC.

The rearrangement joins TRBV4-1 to TRBJ1-5; D gene uncertain. V lost 4 bases, J lost 9 bases, and 19 bases lay in between. The germline V gene has CDR1 MGHRA and CDR2 YSYEKL. The CDR3 contains 15 residues. CDR3: CASSRYPTIEGPQHF. The CDR3 region has the DNA TGCGCCAGCAGCCGCTACCCGACAATTGAAGGGCCCCAGCATTTT.

The gene calls are TRBV7-8 and TRBJ1-5; TRBD1 matches at 8 bases. From germline, CDR1 is SGHVS and CDR2 FQNEAQ. CDR3 length equals 12 residues. V was pared by 5 bases and J by 8 bases, with 2 bases of the junction left unmatched. This CDR3 is CASSLQGEPQHF. The CDR3 nucleotides read TGTGCCAGCAGCCTACAGGGGGAGCCCCAGCATTTT. Supplemented by reference TRBV7-8 and TRBJ1-5, the full variable domain reads GAGVSQSPRYKVAKRGQDVALRCDPISGHVSLFWYQQALGQGPEFLTYFQNEAQLDKSGLPSDRFFAERPEGSVSTLKIQRTQQEDSAVYLCASSLQGEPQHFGDGTRLSIL.

The chain recombines TRBV5-5 with TRBJ1-1; possible D gene TRBD1, 5 bases. Trimming left V 4 bases short and J 2 bases short, with 18 bases between. The CDR3 contains 16 residues. The germline V gene has CDR1 SGHKS and CDR2 YYEKEE (reference sequence). Written as DNA, the CDR3 is TGTGCCAGCAGCCCCGGTGGTGTAGGGGCCAACACTGAAGCTTTCTTT. The encoded protein is CASSPGGVGANTEAFF. The full variable domain, completed using reference TRBV5-5 and TRBJ1-1, is DAGVTQSPTHLIKTRGQQVTLRCSPISGHKSVSWYQQVLGQGPQFIFQYYEKEERGRGNFPDRFSARQFPNYSSELNVNALLLGDSALYLCASSPGGVGANTEAFFGQGTRLTVV.

The chain carries TRBV4-2 and TRBJ2-2, with 11 bases identical to TRBD2. This CDR3 is built from 19 residues. Germline V lookup: CDR1 LGHNA, CDR2 YNFKEQ. V lost 2 bases and J lost 3; bases outside the gene matches: 11. CDR3 residues: CASSQRLASGGRYTGELFF. CDR3 nucleotides: TGTGCCAGCAGCCAACGGTTGGCTAGCGGGGGGAGGTACACCGGGGAGCTGTTTTTT.